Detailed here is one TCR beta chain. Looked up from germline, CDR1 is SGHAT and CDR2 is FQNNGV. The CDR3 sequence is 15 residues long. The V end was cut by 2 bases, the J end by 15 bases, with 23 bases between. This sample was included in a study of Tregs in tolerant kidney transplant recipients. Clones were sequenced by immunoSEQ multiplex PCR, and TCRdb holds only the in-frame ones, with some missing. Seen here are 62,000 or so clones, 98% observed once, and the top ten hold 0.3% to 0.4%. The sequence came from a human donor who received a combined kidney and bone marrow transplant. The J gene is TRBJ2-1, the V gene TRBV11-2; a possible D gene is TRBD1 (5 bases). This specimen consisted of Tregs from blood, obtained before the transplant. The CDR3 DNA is TGTGCCAGCAGCTTACGTAGGGTCTACAGGACGGTGCCGTTCTTC. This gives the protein CASSLRRVYRTVPFF.